The clone carrying this TCR beta chain was observed a handful of times. What it recognizes is unknown. This sample stems from a study of blood T cells in healthy people across ages. The germline V gene has CDR1 SGHRS and CDR2 YFSETQ. The CDR3 runs to 14 residues. With 0 bases removed from V and 3 bases from J, the gap between germline ends came to 9 bases. PCR was performed a second time for roughly 7 to 12 cycles using a sample-barcoded 5' primer and a J-beta primer mix. TCRdb processed the 5' RACE reads anew with MiXCR; each CDR3 protein has one entry. Of about 680,000 distinct CDR3 sequences listed, roughly 50% were seen once; the top ten hold roughly 31%. Regarding the study as a whole: Age advanced and TCR beta diversity per million T cells fell, roughly linearly. Conclusively comparing naive with antigen-experienced cells was impossible with unsorted PBMCs. Higher diversity, along with more naive CD4+ cells, distinguished long-lived donors from aged donors.

The J gene is TRBJ1-2, the V gene TRBV5-1; no clear D gene. The receptor was derived from a woman aged 60-75 years in good health. The sample comprised blood. This chain's CDR3 is CASSLEHPDYGYTF. In nucleotides, the CDR3 is TGCGCCAGCAGCTTGGAACACCCTGACTATGGCTACACCTTC.